The 16 T cell receptor beta chains in this list originate from one sample, sequenced in a study of blood T cell repertoires in COVID-19. The repertoire was sequenced with immunoSEQ multiplex PCR; TCRdb's copy has only in-frame clones and lacks some. The repertoire has about 52,000 clones, over 75% of them found once; the top ten carry 13% to 15%. The source material was peripheral blood. These receptors originate from a man aged 65 to 79 with acute or convalescent COVID-19.

This chain links TRBV2 with TRBJ1-5; the match to TRBD1 covers 7 bases. Unmatched junction bases numbered 2, after V lost 6 bases and J lost 3 bases. This CDR3 is 13 amino acids long. The V gene's germline CDR1 is SNHLY and CDR2 FYNNEI. CDR3 residues: CASRGQLNQPQHF. In nucleotides, the CDR3 is TGTGCCAGCAGGGGACAGCTCAATCAGCCCCAGCATTTT.

V is TRBV24-1 and J is TRBJ2-3; 10 bases are shared with TRBD1. Germline-derived CDR1 and CDR2 are KGHDR and SFDVKD. This CDR3 has 17 residues. V shed 0 bases and J 1 base; nucleotides not matched to a gene: 3. CDR3 coding DNA: TGTGCCACCAGTGATTTGCCGGGACAGGGGCGCACAGATACGCAGTATTTT. Its protein product is CATSDLPGQGRTDTQYF.

Turning to this clone: Other DNA sequences in the sample encode the same CDR3. The chain carries TRBV15 and TRBJ2-7, with D tentatively TRBD1 (6 bases). V was trimmed by 0 bases and J by 3 bases, leaving 9 bases between them. Germline lookup yields CDR1 LNHNV and CDR2 YYDKDF (reference sequence). This CDR3 contains 14 residues. CDR3 sequence (DNA): TGTGCCACCAGCAGAGATCGCAGGGGCTACGAGCAGTACTTC. Its translation is CATSRDRRGYEQYF.

The chain couples TRBV24-1 to TRBJ2-1; D possibly corresponds to TRBD2 (5 bases). The CDR3 covers 15 residues. V was pared by 7 bases and J by 0 bases, with 12 bases between. Germline values: CDR1 KGHDR, CDR2 SFDVKD. The CDR3 sequence is CATRRAGSSYNEQFF. The CDR3 DNA sequence: TGTGCCACCAGGAGGGCAGGCAGCTCCTACAATGAGCAGTTCTTC.

V usage is TRBV18 and J usage is TRBJ2-3; 9 nucleotides match TRBD1. The CDR3 consists of 13 residues. CDR1 is KGHSH, CDR2 LQKENI, per germline. V trimming: 4 bases; J trimming: 4 bases; junction bases outside the gene matches: 0. The DNA for the CDR3 is TGTGCCAGCTCACGGACAGGGGCAGATACGCAGTATTTT. Translated: CASSRTGADTQYF.

The chain uses TRBV19 and TRBJ2-1; 11 bases fit TRBD2. J was trimmed by 3 bases and V by 7 bases; bases with no gene match: 5. CDR1 LNHDA and CDR2 SQIVND come from the germline V gene (reference sequence). The CDR3 spans 15 residues. The CDR3 coding sequence is TGTGCCAGTAACCGGGGGACTAGCGGCTACAATGAGCAGTTCTTC. It is translated as CASNRGTSGYNEQFF.

The rearrangement joins TRBV7-2 to TRBJ1-5; D is uncertain. The CDR3 is 15 amino acids. CDR1 and CDR2 (germline): SGHTA, FQGNSA. Trimming cost V 5 bases and J 1 base, with 12 bases left between them. CDR3 region: CASSTAGGSNQPQHF. Written as DNA, the CDR3 is TGTGCCAGCAGCACAGCAGGTGGAAGCAATCAGCCCCAGCATTTT.

V and J are TRBV7-2 and TRBJ1-5; D perhaps matches TRBD1 (5 bases). Germline values: CDR1 SGHTA, CDR2 FQGNSA. Trimming took off 2 bases at V and 7 bases at J, with 12 bases between the two ends. This CDR3 has 14 amino acids. The CDR3 loop is CASSLTNQGQPQHF. The CDR3 DNA reads TGTGCCAGCAGCTTAACTAATCAGGGACAGCCCCAGCATTTT.

The rearrangement links TRBV4-3 to TRBJ1-2; 10 nucleotides align to TRBD1. The CDR3 covers 16 residues. CDR1 LGHNA and CDR2 YSLEER come from the germline V gene. V dropped 3 bases and J dropped 4; count of bases not matched to a gene: 8. The CDR3 loop reads CASSHLGGDRGYGYTF. The CDR3, as DNA: TGCGCCAGCAGCCATCTCGGAGGGGACAGGGGCTATGGCTACACCTTC.

This clone was observed a handful of times. The rearrangement links TRBV19 to TRBJ2-4; 9 bases map to TRBD1. Germline V gives CDR1 LNHDA, CDR2 SQIVND (reference sequence). The CDR3 loop spans 17 amino acids. V lost 6 bases to trimming and J lost 2 bases; unmatched junction nucleotides: 11. The CDR3 region is CASRSPGQGSPKNIQYF. CDR3 DNA: TGTGCCAGTAGGAGTCCGGGACAGGGATCCCCCAAAAACATTCAGTACTTC.

This clone has only a few counts. The rearrangement joins TRBV9 to TRBJ2-7; perhaps TRBD2 as D (6 bases). Germline CDR1 is SGDLS and CDR2 is YYNGEE. CDR3 size: 14 residues. The germline V and J ends were trimmed by 4 bases and 3 bases, with 14 bases remaining between them. This chain's CDR3 is CASSLRTNYYEQYF. For the CDR3, the DNA is TGTGCCAGCAGCCTTCGGACTAACTACTACGAGCAGTACTTC. The variable domain in full, with the rest retrieved from reference TRBV9 and TRBJ2-7, is DSGVTQTPKHLITATGQRVTLRCSPRSGDLSVYWYQQSLDQGLQFLIQYYNGEERAKGNILERFSAQQFPDLHSELNLSSLELGDSALYFCASSLRTNYYEQYFGPGTRLTVT.

The chain has TRBV19 and TRBJ1-1; 7 nucleotides line up with TRBD1. Trimming took 4 bases from V and 4 from J; bases not matched to a gene: 0. Germline loops: CDR1 LNHDA, CDR2 SQIVND (reference sequence). The CDR3 consists of 12 residues. CDR3 sequence (DNA): TGTGCCAGTAGTAACAGGGGCACTGAAGCTTTCTTT. It is translated as CASSNRGTEAFF.

The gene calls are TRBV5-1 and TRBJ1-1, with D tentatively TRBD1 (6 bases). Germline V gene sequence: CDR1 SGHRS, CDR2 YFSETQ. V shed 0 bases and J shed 7 bases, with 10 bases lying between them. The CDR3 covers 13 residues. The CDR3 bases are TGCGCCAGCAGCTTGGTGGGGGCCGGTGAAGCTTTCTTT. Its translation: CASSLVGAGEAFF.

In this sample, this clone turned up once. The rearrangement uses TRBV15 and TRBJ1-5; 8 nucleotides agree with TRBD1. The CDR3 is 17 residues long. The junction had 10 bases not matched to a gene; V was cut back by 3 bases and J by 3 bases. CDR1 and CDR2 from the germline V gene are LNHNV and YYDKDF (reference sequence). CDR3 in DNA: TGTGCCACCAGCAGGGGTACAGGGGGTTGGATCAATCAGCCCCAGCATTTT. As protein: CATSRGTGGWINQPQHF.

The V call is TRBV10-3, the J call TRBJ2-1; 7 bases are shared with TRBD2. CDR3 length equals 14 residues. With V trimmed by 2 bases and J by 5 bases, 3 bases remained unmatched. Germline CDR1 reads ENHRY; CDR2 reads SYGVKD. The CDR3 protein is CAISEASGHNEQFF. The CDR3 DNA reads as TGTGCCATCAGTGAGGCTAGCGGACACAATGAGCAGTTCTTC.

The chain carries TRBV5-1 and TRBJ2-7; D possibly corresponds to TRBD1 (6 bases). CDR3 length: 14 amino acids. The V end lost 2 bases, the J end lost 2 bases, and 11 bases lay between the germline ends. Per germline, CDR1 SGHRS and CDR2 YFSETQ. For the CDR3, the DNA is TGCGCCAGCAGCTTCGGACAGCTGGCCTACGAGCAGTACGTC. Its translation: CASSFGQLAYEQYV.